The 13 T cell receptor beta chains below were found in one sample sequenced in a study of T-cell memory formation after mild COVID-19 (dated by TCRdb to the early 2020s). The method was 5' RACE. The sequencing machine was an Illumina NovaSeq 6000. TCRdb cleaned the public reads at Q25 with fastp, built clones with MiXCR and kept in-frame beta chains. Rows with a matching CDR3 protein are joined into one entry that keeps the most common DNA and genes. This sample lists 450,000 or so distinct CDR3 sequences; around 19% were detected once. The top ten constitute roughly 8% of the sample. Sequences were obtained from PBMCs or a T cell subset sorted from them (not recorded which). Source of these receptors: an adult woman who had mild COVID-19 (a few samples of this study predate the infection). The sample titles of this study are shuffled in the database, so cell type and time point are left out; the donor was told from shared clones.

The chain uses TRBV6-5 and TRBJ2-1; 10 bases are a match to TRBD2. Germline assignment: CDR1 MNHEY and CDR2 SVGAGI. This CDR3 has 15 amino acids. The ends lost 8 bases at V and 9 bases at J; junction bases unmatched: 13. In nucleotides, the CDR3 is TGTGCCAGCCGTAACCGGGCTAGCGGGGGAGGTGAGCAGTTCTTC. This translates into CASRNRASGGGEQFF.

The V and J genes are TRBV5-1 and TRBJ1-1; TRBD1 might be the D (6 bases). The germline V and J ends were trimmed by 3 bases and 7 bases, with 13 bases remaining between them. CDR1 SGHRS and CDR2 YFSETQ come from the germline V gene. This CDR3 region has 13 residues. The CDR3 sequence is CASSWGDTREAFF. The CDR3 DNA reads as TGCGCCAGCAGCTGGGGGGACACCCGTGAAGCTTTCTTT.

CDR3: CASSSWDRGKYGYTF. In nucleotides, the CDR3 is TGTGCCAGCAGCTCCTGGGACAGGGGAAAATATGGCTACACCTTC. This chain links TRBV7-2 with TRBJ1-2; 10 bases agree with TRBD1. J lost 5 bases, V lost 4 bases, and 7 bases had no gene match. The CDR3 is 15 amino acids. In germline, CDR1 is SGHTA, CDR2 FQGNSA.

The chain is built from TRBV19 and TRBJ2-1, with a tentative D call TRBD2 (6 bases). Germline values: CDR1 LNHDA, CDR2 SQIVND (reference sequence). There are 12 residues in the CDR3. Trimming removed 7 bases at V and 8 bases at J, with 12 bases between. CDR3 DNA: TGTGCCAGTAAATTTAGCGGCGATGAGCAGTTCTTC. It translates to CASKFSGDEQFF.

The chain links TRBV10-3 to TRBJ2-7; D is unresolved. Germline V CDR1 and CDR2: ENHRY, SYGVKD. The CDR3 is 13 amino acids. V lost 0 bases and J 3 bases, leaving 6 bases between the germline ends. CDR3 sequence: CAISESGRYEQYF. In DNA form, the CDR3 reads TGTGCCATCAGTGAGTCCGGTCGCTACGAGCAGTACTTC.

The chain couples TRBV4-1 to TRBJ1-1; D is unclear. Germline CDR1 reads MGHRA; CDR2 reads YSYEKL. The CDR3 runs to 15 residues. V dropped 4 bases and J dropped 1 base, with 13 bases sitting between them. The CDR3 DNA sequence: TGCGCCAGCAGCCCAGACCGAGTCGGGAACACTGAAGCTTTCTTT. Translating gives CASSPDRVGNTEAFF.

This chain connects TRBV27 to TRBJ1-2; TRBD1 aligns across 10 bases. CDR3 length equals 15 residues. V lost 3 bases, J lost 1 base, and 2 bases stayed unmatched. The germline V gene has CDR1 MNHEY and CDR2 SMNVEV (reference sequence). In DNA form, the CDR3 reads TGTGCCAGCAGTTTGGGACAGGGGATTAACTATGGCTACACCTTC. Its protein is CASSLGQGINYGYTF.

This clonotype was found a few times. The J gene is TRBJ1-3, the V gene TRBV5-1; D gene uncertain. The CDR3 loop spans 16 amino acids. Germline assignment: CDR1 SGHRS and CDR2 YFSETQ. V lost 3 bases, J lost 0 bases, and 13 bases lay in between. The CDR3 nucleotides are TGCGCCAGCAGCTCGTCCTTGACTTACTCTGGAAACACCATATATTTT. This translates into CASSSSLTYSGNTIYF.

This clonotype was seen a few times. This CDR3 is CASTLGDGYNSPLHF. The CDR3 DNA is TGTGCCAGCACCCTGGGGGACGGCTATAATTCACCCCTCCACTTT. This chain uses TRBV28 with TRBJ1-6, with D maybe TRBD1 (5 bases). The CDR3 spans 15 residues. The V end was cut by 7 bases, the J end by 3 bases, with 13 bases between. The germline gives CDR1 MDHEN, CDR2 SYDVKM.

J is TRBJ2-7 and V is TRBV20-1, with a tentative D call TRBD2 (6 bases). Germline lookup yields CDR1 DFQATT and CDR2 SNEGSKA (reference sequence). The CDR3 has 12 residues. The V gene lost 5 bases and the J gene lost 9 bases, with 17 bases spanning the gap. The CDR3 DNA reads TGCAGTGCTTCCCCCGGAGGGCCTCGGCAGTACTTC. Amino acids: CSASPGGPRQYF.

This clonotype occurred a few times. This chain joins TRBV10-3 and TRBJ2-7, with TRBD1 matching over 8 bases. Germline V CDR1 and CDR2: ENHRY, SYGVKD. V trimming: 2 bases; J trimming: 7 bases; junction bases outside the gene matches: 10. There are 15 residues in the CDR3. CDR3 region: CAISEQRDRLSEQYF. The DNA of the CDR3 is TGTGCCATCAGTGAGCAAAGGGACAGGCTGTCGGAGCAGTACTTC.

This clonotype appeared a few times. The chain has TRBV18 and TRBJ2-1, with D unresolved. V was trimmed by 3 bases and J by 0 bases, leaving 12 bases between them. The CDR3 consists of 16 residues. Germline CDR1 reads KGHSH; CDR2 reads LQKENI. For the CDR3, the DNA is TGTGCCAGCTCACCCCGGCAGACGAGCTCCTACAATGAGCAGTTCTTC. Translating gives CASSPRQTSSYNEQFF.

This rearrangement joins TRBV20-1 to TRBJ1-1, with 8 bases aligning to TRBD1. The junction had 3 bases not matched to a gene; V was cut back by 5 bases and J by 1 base. The CDR3 contains 13 residues. Germline V gives CDR1 DFQATT, CDR2 SNEGSKA (reference sequence). The CDR3: CSAQGAQNTEAFF. CDR3 bases: TGCAGTGCTCAGGGGGCACAGAACACTGAAGCTTTCTTT.